This T cell receptor beta chain derives from a study of blood T cells in healthy people across ages. Study-wide findings and caveats: Researchers judged that diversity estimates from one million T cells fell short of true values. Long-lived donors carried more naive CD4+ cells and greater diversity than aged donors.

In germline, CDR1 is SGHRS, CDR2 YFSETQ. Deletions cut 4 bases from V and 1 base from J, with 9 bases between. The CDR3 runs 14 residues. Remarks on this clonotype: Antigen: not known.

Isolation per sample recovered at least 6 million PBMCs. Through a sample-barcoded 5' primer and a J-beta primer mix, a second PCR was run for roughly 6 to 12 cycles. Tagging of each cDNA molecule was performed by a template-switch adaptor with 12 random nucleotides. TCRdb recomputed calls from the 5' RACE reads with MiXCR, one row per CDR3 protein. The table includes approximately 1.5 million distinct CDR3 sequences, roughly two fifths detected once. Material: blood. The chain links TRBV5-1 to TRBJ2-1; D unresolved. This receptor was taken from a woman between 18 and 29 years old in good health. The DNA of the CDR3 is TGCGCCAGCAGCGCCCCCTTTTCCTACAATGAGCAGTTCTTC. It encodes CASSAPFSYNEQFF.